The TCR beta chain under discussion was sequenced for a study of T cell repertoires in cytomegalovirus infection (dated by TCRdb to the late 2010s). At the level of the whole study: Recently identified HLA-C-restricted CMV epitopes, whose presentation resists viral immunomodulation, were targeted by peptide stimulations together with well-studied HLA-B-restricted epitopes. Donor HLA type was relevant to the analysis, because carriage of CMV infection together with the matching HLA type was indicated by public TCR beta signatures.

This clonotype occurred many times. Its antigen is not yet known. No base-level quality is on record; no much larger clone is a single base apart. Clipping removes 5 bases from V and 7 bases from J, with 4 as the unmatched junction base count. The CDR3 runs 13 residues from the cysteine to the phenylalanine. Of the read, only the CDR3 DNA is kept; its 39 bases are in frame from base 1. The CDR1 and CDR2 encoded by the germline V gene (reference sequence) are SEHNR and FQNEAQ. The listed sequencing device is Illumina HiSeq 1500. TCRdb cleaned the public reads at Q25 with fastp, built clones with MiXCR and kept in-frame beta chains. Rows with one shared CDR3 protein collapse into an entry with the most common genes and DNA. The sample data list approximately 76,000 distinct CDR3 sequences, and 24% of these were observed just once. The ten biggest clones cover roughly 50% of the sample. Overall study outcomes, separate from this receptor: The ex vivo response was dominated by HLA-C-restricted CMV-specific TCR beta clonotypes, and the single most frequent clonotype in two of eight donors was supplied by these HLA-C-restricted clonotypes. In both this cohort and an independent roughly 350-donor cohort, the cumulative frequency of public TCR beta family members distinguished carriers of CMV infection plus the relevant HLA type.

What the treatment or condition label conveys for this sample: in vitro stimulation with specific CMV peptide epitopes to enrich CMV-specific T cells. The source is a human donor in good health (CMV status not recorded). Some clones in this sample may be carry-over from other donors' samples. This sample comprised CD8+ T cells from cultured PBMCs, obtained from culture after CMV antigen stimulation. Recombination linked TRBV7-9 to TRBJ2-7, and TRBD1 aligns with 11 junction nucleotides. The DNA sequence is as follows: TGTGCCAGCAGCCCAGGGACAGGGGGTGAGCAGTACTTC. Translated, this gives CASSPGTGGEQYF.